These T cell receptor beta chains were read from a single sample in a study of T cell changes during pregnancy in multiple sclerosis. Sequencing was performed with immunoSEQ multiplex PCR; in TCRdb, only in-frame clones are kept and a portion is missing. Seen here are over 35,000 clones, just over 90% observed once, and the top ten hold about 1.2%. The sequencing here drew on peripheral blood, taken before pregnancy. These receptors were obtained from a female donor with multiple sclerosis, enrolled in a pregnancy study. The CDR3 runs from the conserved cysteine through the conserved F or W. A D gene is named only where the DNA matches it firmly. Clone size is not always given. Where it is, it says once, few, many or a class for expanded clones.

CDR3aa,CDR3nt,abundance,d_gene,v_gene,j_gene
CASSWGVNSRTNTEAFF,TGCGCCAGCAGCTGGGGCGTAAACAGCAGAACAAACACTGAAGCTTTCTTT,-,-,TRBV5-1,TRBJ1-1
CASRGEVVGNTEAFF,TGTGCCAGCAGGGGGGAGGTGGTCGGGAACACTGAAGCTTTCTTT,-,-,TRBV2,TRBJ1-1
CASIRPGSIPHEQYF,TGTGCCAGCATTAGACCCGGGTCAATCCCCCACGAGCAGTACTTC,-,-,TRBV28,TRBJ2-7
CASSKDGERGAGGPGELFF,TGTGCCAGCAGCAAAGATGGGGAAAGAGGGGCGGGAGGGCCCGGGGAGCTGTTTTTT,-,-,TRBV21-1,TRBJ2-2
CASGGDRGTGVSTDTQYF,TGTGCCAGCGGGGGGGACAGGGGAACGGGAGTGAGCACAGATACGCAGTATTTT,-,TRBD1,TRBV2,TRBJ2-3
CASSEPGGRDYGYTF,TGTGCCAGCAGTGAACCCGGGGGGCGCGACTATGGCTACACCTTC,-,-,TRBV6-1,TRBJ1-2
CASSPRTSGRGRQYF,TGTGCCAGCAGTCCCAGGACTAGCGGGAGGGGACGGCAGTACTTC,-,TRBD2,TRBV28,TRBJ2-7
CASSLWSRGLLLTSYEQYF,TGTGCCAGCAGCTTATGGAGCAGGGGTCTCCTACTAACCTCCTACGAGCAGTACTTC,-,-,TRBV7-9,TRBJ2-7
CSVAGQGVNGYTF,TGCAGCGTTGCGGGACAGGGGGTTAATGGCTACACCTTC,-,TRBD1,TRBV29-1,TRBJ1-2
CASQKSGTEGAEAFF,TGTGCCAGCCAAAAGTCCGGGACAGAAGGCGCTGAAGCTTTCTTT,-,TRBD1,TRBV2,TRBJ1-1
CASKTSGHTDTQYF,TGTGCCAGCAAGACTAGCGGTCACACAGATACGCAGTATTTT,-,TRBD2,TRBV6-5,TRBJ2-3
CAWSTRTGGKAFF,TGTGCCTGGAGTACGCGGACAGGGGGGAAAGCTTTCTTT,-,TRBD1,TRBV30,TRBJ1-1
CASSVGIAGATETQYF,TGTGCCAGCAGCGTAGGGATAGCGGGAGCCACGGAGACCCAGTACTTC,-,TRBD2,TRBV9,TRBJ2-5
CASSWRTTLCSYNEQFF,TGTGCCAGCAGCTGGAGGACTACCCTTTGCTCCTACAATGAGCAGTTCTTC,-,-,TRBV28,TRBJ2-1
CASSPIRERKQFF,TGCGCCAGCAGCCCCATTCGGGAACGGAAGCAGTTCTTC,-,-,TRBV10-1,TRBJ2-1
CASSIRAGAREQYF,TGTGCCAGTAGTATCCGGGCGGGAGCGCGGGAGCAGTACTTC,once,TRBD2,TRBV19,TRBJ2-7
CASSKGLAGGRELFF,TGTGCCAGCAGCAAGGGCTTAGCGGGAGGTAGGGAGCTGTTTTTT,-,-,TRBV21-1,TRBJ2-2
CASSLTTGELFF,TGTGCCAGCAGCTTAACAACCGGGGAGCTGTTTTTT,-,-,TRBV11-2,TRBJ2-2
CASSLARASGIGETQYF,TGTGCCAGCAGCTTAGCGCGTGCTAGCGGGATCGGGGAGACCCAGTACTTC,once,TRBD2,TRBV11-1,TRBJ2-5
CASSLGRGLPDTQYF,TGCGCCAGCAGCTTGGGCAGGGGGCTTCCAGATACGCAGTATTTT,-,TRBD1,TRBV5-1,TRBJ2-3
CASRPTSGTYEQYF,TGCGCCAGCAGACCTACTAGCGGGACCTACGAGCAGTACTTC,few,TRBD2,TRBV4-1,TRBJ2-7
CASSVGGNNEQFF,TGTGCCAGCAGTGTAGGCGGAAACAATGAGCAGTTCTTC,-,-,TRBV2,TRBJ2-1
CASSLAGGYGNTIYF,TGTGCCAGCAGCTTGGCAGGGGGCTATGGAAACACCATATATTTT,-,TRBD1,TRBV5-4,TRBJ1-3
CTSSQGSYNEQFF,TGCACCAGCAGCCAAGGTTCGTACAATGAGCAGTTCTTC,-,-,TRBV1,TRBJ2-1
CASSFDSYNEQFF,TGTGCCAGCAGCTTTGACAGCTACAATGAGCAGTTCTTC,-,-,TRBV7-2,TRBJ2-1
CSVGEREVYEQYF,TGCAGCGTTGGTGAGCGGGAGGTCTACGAGCAGTACTTC,-,TRBD2,TRBV29-1,TRBJ2-7
CASSLGQGQETQYF,TGTGCCAGCAGCCTAGGACAGGGTCAAGAGACCCAGTACTTC,-,TRBD1,TRBV11-2,TRBJ2-5
CASSTRQGSQPQHF,TGTGCCAGTAGTACAAGACAGGGTTCTCAGCCCCAGCATTTT,-,TRBD1,TRBV19,TRBJ1-5
CASSQSGETQYF,TGTGCCAGCAGCCAAAGCGGGGAGACCCAGTACTTC,-,-,TRBV7-8,TRBJ2-5
CASSLLDSRRNEQFF,TGTGCCAGCAGTTTATTAGACTCTAGGAGGAATGAGCAGTTCTTC,-,-,TRBV27,TRBJ2-1
CASSLVDSQTGELFF,TGCGCCAGCAGCTTGGTGGACAGCCAAACCGGGGAGCTGTTTTTT,-,-,TRBV5-1,TRBJ2-2
CASSQDAGIAKNIQYF,TGTGCCAGCAGCCAAGATGCGGGTATAGCCAAAAACATTCAGTACTTC,-,-,TRBV4-2,TRBJ2-4
CASSLAGMSYNEQFF,TGTGCCAGCTCACTAGCGGGAATGTCCTACAATGAGCAGTTCTTC,-,TRBD2,TRBV18,TRBJ2-1
CASSESQGAAETQYF,TGTGCCAGCAGTGAGTCTCAGGGGGCTGCGGAGACCCAGTACTTC,-,TRBD1,TRBV25-1,TRBJ2-5
CASSGAGTSGRAYEQYF,TGCGCCAGCAGTGGTGCCGGGACTAGCGGGAGGGCCTACGAGCAGTACTTC,-,TRBD2,TRBV10-2,TRBJ2-7
CASSEENSGPEWETQYF,TGTGCCAGCAGTGAGGAAAATAGCGGCCCGGAGTGGGAGACCCAGTACTTC,-,-,TRBV2,TRBJ2-5